This T cell receptor (beta chain) comes out of a study of shared clonotypes between healthy human individuals. Study-level findings and limits: The naive CD4 repertoires of several donors were compared, and approximately 5.3% of clonotypes were shared.

Libraries were prepared by immunoSEQ multiplex PCR; TCRdb keeps only in-frame clonotypes and omits some of them. The top ten hold about 0.4% of the sample, which has approximately 1.4 million clones, nearly 99% seen once. A remark on this clone: Its antigen is unidentified.

Germline-derived CDR1 and CDR2 are SGHRS and YFSETQ. There are 13 residues in the CDR3. Trimming removed 3 bases from V and 5 bases from J, with 8 bases in between. The TCR sequence derives from a man aged 25-45 years in good health. The V call is TRBV5-1, the J call TRBJ1-4; D not certain. Material for sequencing was naive CD4+ T cells sorted from blood. The sample's subset: CD45RA+ positively selected. Here the CDR3 DNA reads TGCGCCAGCAGCTCTACCCTAAATGAAAAACTGTTTTTT. It translates to CASSSTLNEKLFF.